The TCR beta chain under discussion was sequenced for a study of shared clonotypes between healthy human individuals. Across the study: Plates per donor: three CD4 naive, three CD4 memory, two CD8 naive, one CD8 memory. Findings and caveats of the study: Sharing across four donors was seen in approximately 5.2% of naive CD4 clonotypes.

There were no recent acute infections or vaccinations among the donors, who were healthy HIV-negative adults. Only in-frame clones appear in the TCRdb table, and some are missing; sequencing was by immunoSEQ multiplex PCR. Of roughly 640,000 clones listed, 97% are singletons. Germline values: CDR1 SGHNT, CDR2 YYREEE (reference sequence). The V segment lost 4 bases and the J segment 2 bases; nucleotides outside the gene matches: 9. The CDR3 contains 17 residues. Note on this clone: Its specificity is unknown.

The sample comprised naive CD4+ T cells sorted from blood. Regarding subset: CD45RA+ positively selected. This clonotype was obtained from a woman in her twenties or thirties in good health. The chain carries TRBV5-4 and TRBJ2-3; TRBD2 aligns across 11 bases. Here the CDR3 reads CASSPRGTSGFTDTQYF. The CDR3 region has the DNA TGTGCCAGCAGCCCGCGGGGGACTAGCGGTTTCACAGATACGCAGTATTTT.